The 23 T cell receptor beta chains given below trace back to one sample, sequenced in a study of blood T cell repertoires in COVID-19. Sequencing used immunoSEQ multiplex PCR; TCRdb keeps in-frame clones, though not all of them. Of tens of thousands of clones listed, under 85% were seen once; the top ten hold approximately 14%. The sequenced sample was peripheral blood. These receptors were collected from a human donor in a cohort sampled during active COVID-19.

This clone appeared a few times. The chain recombines TRBV9 with TRBJ1-2; 8 nucleotides match TRBD1. The CDR3 has 14 residues. V lost 0 bases, J lost 5 bases, and 3 bases stayed unmatched. CDR1 and CDR2 from the germline V gene are SGDLS and YYNGEE. CDR3 DNA sequence: TGTGCCAGCAGCGTAGGGACAGGGAGGTATGGCTACACCTTC. As protein: CASSVGTGRYGYTF.

This rearrangement joins TRBV4-2 to TRBJ1-2; D gene uncertain. Deletions cut 0 bases from V and 3 bases from J, with 11 bases between. CDR1 is LGHNA, CDR2 YNFKEQ, per germline. The CDR3 extends over 15 amino acids. The CDR3 coding sequence is TGTGCCAGCAGCCAAGATGCGCAGAGCGACTATGGCTACACCTTC. Amino acids: CASSQDAQSDYGYTF.

The rearrangement links TRBV5-1 to TRBJ2-7, with D unclear. The ends were cut back, 4 bases at V and 3 bases at J, with 5 bases in the middle. Germline CDR1 and CDR2: SGHRS and YFSETQ. The CDR3 runs to 11 residues. The CDR3 nucleotides are TGCGCCAGCAGCGAGGACTACGAGCAGTACTTC. It encodes CASSEDYEQYF. Variable domain in full (rest from reference TRBV5-1 and TRBJ2-7): KAGVTQTPRYLIKTRGQQVTLSCSPISGHRSVSWYQQTPGQGLQFLFEYFSETQRNKGNFPGRFSGRQFSNSRSEMNVSTLELGDSALYLCASSEDYEQYFGPGTRLTVT.

V is TRBV5-1 and J is TRBJ2-2, with 7 bases matching TRBD1. CDR1 is SGHRS and CDR2 is YFSETQ in the germline V gene. This CDR3 region has 15 residues. V lost 4 bases, J lost 2 bases, and 5 bases stayed unmatched. The CDR3 sequence: CASSGGQLNTGELFF. The CDR3 nucleotides are TGCGCCAGCAGCGGGGGACAGCTAAACACCGGGGAGCTGTTTTTT.

V usage is TRBV7-8 and J usage is TRBJ2-7; D might be TRBD1 (5 bases). The CDR3 sequence is 16 residues long. Germline lookup yields CDR1 SGHVS and CDR2 FQNEAQ. V was clipped by 1 base and J by 2 bases, with 15 bases between them. The CDR3 nucleotides are TGTGCCAGCAGCTTAGGTGGAGCCAGGGTCGCCTACGAGCAGTACTTC. Translation: CASSLGGARVAYEQYF.

The V and J genes are TRBV7-9 and TRBJ2-3; 7 bases fit TRBD1. Germline values: CDR1 SEHNR, CDR2 FQNEAQ (reference sequence). The junction had 10 bases not matched to a gene; V was cut back by 4 bases and J by 0 bases. This CDR3 comprises 17 residues. CDR3 DNA sequence: TGTGCCAGCAGCTACCCACGGGACAGAAGAAGCACAGATACGCAGTATTTT. Its protein is CASSYPRDRRSTDTQYF.

The chain uses TRBV18 and TRBJ1-4; tentative D call: TRBD1 (5 bases). From germline, CDR1 is KGHSH and CDR2 LQKENI. V was trimmed by 3 bases and J by 6 bases, leaving 11 bases between them. The CDR3 extends over 14 amino acids. The DNA of the CDR3 is TGTGCCAGCTCACCTCCTACGGGGGATGAAAAACTGTTTTTT. Protein product: CASSPPTGDEKLFF.

This clone was seen a single time. The chain carries TRBV1 and TRBJ1-6. TRBV1 is annotated as a pseudogene. The CDR3 contains 13 residues. DNA for the CDR3: TGCACCAGATACTCCGAAAATAATTCACCCCTCCACTTT. Translation gives CTRYSENNSPLHF.

The chain is built from TRBV11-2 and TRBJ1-1; no clear D. With 2 bases removed from V and 1 base from J, the gap between germline ends came to 11 bases. This CDR3 has 15 residues. The V gene's germline CDR1 is SGHAT and CDR2 FQNNGV. The CDR3 DNA is TGTGCCAGCAGCTTAATCGCCTCCGGGAACACTGAAGCTTTCTTT. This translates into CASSLIASGNTEAFF. The whole variable domain, filled in from reference TRBV11-2 and TRBJ1-1, reads EAGVAQSPRYKIIEKRQSVAFWCNPISGHATLYWYQQILGQGPKLLIQFQNNGVVDDSQLPKDRFSAERLKGVDSTLKIQPAKLEDSAVYLCASSLIASGNTEAFFGQGTRLTVV.

The V and J genes are TRBV9 and TRBJ2-5; D might be TRBD1 (5 bases). Germline V gene sequence: CDR1 SGDLS, CDR2 YYNGEE. V lost 3 bases, J lost 2 bases, and 14 bases lay in between. The CDR3 extends over 15 amino acids. This CDR3 is CASSAVDRGQETQYF. Here the CDR3 DNA reads TGTGCCAGCAGCGCCGTCGACAGAGGACAAGAGACCCAGTACTTC.

V and J are TRBV7-8 and TRBJ1-4; TRBD1 aligns across 7 bases. Germline lookup yields CDR1 SGHVS and CDR2 FQNEAQ. This CDR3 is 16 amino acids long. Trimming cost V 5 bases and J 6 bases; bases outside gene matches: 12. As DNA, the CDR3 is TGTGCCAGCAGCCGCGACAGGGTGGTTTTTGATGAAAAACTGTTTTTT. It is translated as CASSRDRVVFDEKLFF.

The CDR3: CAISGGQGSNYEQYF. In DNA form, the CDR3 reads TGTGCCATCAGTGGGGGACAGGGGTCAAATTACGAGCAGTACTTC. V and J are TRBV10-3 and TRBJ2-7; 10 bases match TRBD1. With 4 bases clipped from V and 4 bases from J, the junction kept 7 bases outside the gene matches. CDR1 and CDR2 from the germline V gene are ENHRY and SYGVKD. The CDR3 extends over 15 amino acids.

Written as DNA, the CDR3 is TGTGCCAGCAGCTTACAGAACACTGAAGCTTTCTTT. Its translation: CASSLQNTEAFF. J is TRBJ1-1 and V is TRBV7-9, with no clear D. V was shortened by 2 bases and J by 1 base, with 2 bases between the two germline ends. The CDR3 runs 12 residues. The germline V gene encodes CDR1 SEHNR and CDR2 FQNEAQ (reference sequence). Looking up the rest from reference TRBV7-9 and TRBJ1-1 gives the full variable domain: DTGVSQNPRHKITKRGQNVTFRCDPISEHNRLYWYRQTLGQGPEFLTYFQNEAQLEKSRLLSDRFSAERPKGSFSTLEIQRTEQGDSAMYLCASSLQNTEAFFGQGTRLTVV.

This clone has only a few counts. This chain links TRBV5-1 with TRBJ1-5; 8 nucleotides align to TRBD1. From germline, CDR1 is SGHRS and CDR2 YFSETQ. This CDR3 contains 15 residues. The V gene end was trimmed by 4 bases and the J gene end by 7 bases; junction bases not matched to a gene: 10. In nucleotides, the CDR3 is TGCGCCAGCAGCCCAGGGGGCGGGGAGGGACAGCCCCAGCATTTT. Amino acids: CASSPGGGEGQPQHF.

The rearrangement uses TRBV18 and TRBJ1-3; no definite D call. CDR3 length: 17 residues. The germline V gene has CDR1 KGHSH and CDR2 LQKENI. V gave up 0 bases and J gave up 4 bases, with 16 bases separating them. CDR3 amino acids: CASSPPGVYNSGNTIYF. The CDR3 coding sequence is TGTGCCAGCTCACCACCGGGCGTATACAATTCCGGAAACACCATATATTTT.

The rearrangement uses TRBV27 and TRBJ1-1; a possible D gene is TRBD1 (5 bases). The V and J ends lost 5 bases and 1 base respectively, with 11 bases between them. The CDR3 spans 14 residues. Germline CDR1 reads MNHEY; CDR2 reads SMNVEV (reference sequence). CDR3 nucleotide sequence: TGTGCCAGCAGTCCCATCCAGGGGAACACTGAAGCTTTCTTT. This gives the protein CASSPIQGNTEAFF.

The chain combines TRBV9 with TRBJ2-1; D may be TRBD1 (5 bases). Germline CDR1 is SGDLS and CDR2 is YYNGEE. This CDR3 has 14 residues. Between the trimmed V and J ends, which lost 2 bases and 9 bases, there was a span of 15 bases. CDR3 residues: CASSVVTGNSEQFF. The CDR3 coding sequence is TGTGCCAGCAGCGTCGTAACAGGCAACAGTGAGCAGTTCTTC.

The V and J genes are TRBV4-1 and TRBJ2-4; TRBD2 is a possible D gene (6 bases). This CDR3 is 17 amino acids long. The germline V gene has CDR1 MGHRA and CDR2 YSYEKL. The V and J ends lost 1 base and 0 bases respectively, with 13 bases between them. The DNA for the CDR3 is TGCGCCAGCAGCCAAGTGGGGGGTCGGCTAGCCAAAAACATTCAGTACTTC. Protein product: CASSQVGGRLAKNIQYF.

V is TRBV20-1 and J is TRBJ1-1, with D perhaps TRBD1 (6 bases). Germline CDR1 is DFQATT and CDR2 is SNEGSKA (reference sequence). The CDR3 spans 14 residues. V dropped 3 bases and J dropped 0 bases, with 11 bases sitting between them. CDR3 nucleotide sequence: TGCAGTGCTAGTCGACAGGCACTGAACACTGAAGCTTTCTTT. It specifies CSASRQALNTEAFF.

The chain carries TRBV7-9 and TRBJ2-1, with a possible D match to TRBD1 (6 bases). V was shortened by 4 bases and J by 2 bases, with 12 bases between the two germline ends. The germline V gene encodes CDR1 SEHNR and CDR2 FQNEAQ (reference sequence). This CDR3 comprises 15 residues. This CDR3 is CASSSQGVTYNEQFF. The CDR3 DNA reads TGTGCCAGCAGCTCACAGGGTGTGACCTACAATGAGCAGTTCTTC.

The chain combines TRBV6-5 with TRBJ1-2; 8 positions match TRBD1. The trim removed 8 bases at V and 6 bases at J, leaving 11 bases unmatched. Germline values: CDR1 MNHEY, CDR2 SVGAGI. This CDR3 comprises 14 residues. Written as DNA, the CDR3 is TGTGCCAGCGGGTACAGGGGGGTCCTCAATGGCTACACCTTC. This gives the protein CASGYRGVLNGYTF.

The chain is built from TRBV5-8 and TRBJ2-2; D possibly corresponds to TRBD1 (5 bases). V lost 0 bases and J lost 3, with 18 bases in between. The CDR3 covers 18 residues. In germline, CDR1 is SGHTS, CDR2 YDEGEE. The DNA of the CDR3 is TGTGCCAGCAGCTTGGCCAGACCAGGGAACGCGTACACCGGGGAGCTGTTTTTT. Amino acid sequence: CASSLARPGNAYTGELFF.

This sequence joins TRBV19 and TRBJ2-2; maybe TRBD1 (6 bases). V lost 3 bases and J lost 0, with 11 bases in between. Germline assignment: CDR1 LNHDA and CDR2 SQIVND (reference sequence). The length of the CDR3 is 16 residues. The CDR3 DNA reads TGTGCCAGTAGTATCAGGACAGAAACGAACACCGGGGAGCTGTTTTTT. Protein sequence: CASSIRTETNTGELFF.